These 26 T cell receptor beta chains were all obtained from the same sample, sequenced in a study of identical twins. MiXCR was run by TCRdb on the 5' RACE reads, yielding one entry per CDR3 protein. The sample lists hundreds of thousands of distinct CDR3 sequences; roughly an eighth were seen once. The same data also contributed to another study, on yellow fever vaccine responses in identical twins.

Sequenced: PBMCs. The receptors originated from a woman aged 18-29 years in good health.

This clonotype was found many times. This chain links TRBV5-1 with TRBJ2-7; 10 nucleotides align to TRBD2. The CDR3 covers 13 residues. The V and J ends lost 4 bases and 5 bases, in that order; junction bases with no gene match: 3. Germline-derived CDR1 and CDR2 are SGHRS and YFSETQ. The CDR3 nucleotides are TGCGCCAGCAGCCCTAGCGGGAGAAACGAGCAGTACTTC. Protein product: CASSPSGRNEQYF.

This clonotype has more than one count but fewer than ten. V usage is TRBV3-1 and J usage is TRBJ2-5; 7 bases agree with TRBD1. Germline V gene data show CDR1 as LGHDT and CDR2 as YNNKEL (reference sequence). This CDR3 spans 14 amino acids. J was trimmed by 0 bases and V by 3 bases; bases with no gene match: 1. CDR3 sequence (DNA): TGTGCCAGCAGCCAGGGGACAGACCAAGAGACCCAGTACTTC. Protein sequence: CASSQGTDQETQYF.

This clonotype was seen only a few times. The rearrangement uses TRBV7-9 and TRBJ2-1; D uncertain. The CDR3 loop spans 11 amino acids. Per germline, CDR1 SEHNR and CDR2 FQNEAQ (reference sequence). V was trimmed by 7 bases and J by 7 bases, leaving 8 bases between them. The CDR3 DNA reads TGTGCCAGCACCTCTGCGAATGAGCAGTTCTTC. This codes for CASTSANEQFF.

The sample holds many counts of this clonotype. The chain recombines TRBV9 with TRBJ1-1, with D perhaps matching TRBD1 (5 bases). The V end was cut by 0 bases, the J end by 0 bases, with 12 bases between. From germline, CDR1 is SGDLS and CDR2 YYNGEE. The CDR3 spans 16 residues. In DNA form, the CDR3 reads TGTGCCAGCAGCGTAGAGGGGACCCAAGTGAACACTGAAGCTTTCTTT. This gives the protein CASSVEGTQVNTEAFF.

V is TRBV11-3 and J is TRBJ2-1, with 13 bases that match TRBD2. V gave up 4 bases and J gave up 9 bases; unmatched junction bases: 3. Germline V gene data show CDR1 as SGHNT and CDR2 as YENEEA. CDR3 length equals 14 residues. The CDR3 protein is CASSSGLAGSEQFF. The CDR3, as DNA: TGTGCCAGCAGCTCGGGACTAGCGGGGTCTGAGCAGTTCTTC.

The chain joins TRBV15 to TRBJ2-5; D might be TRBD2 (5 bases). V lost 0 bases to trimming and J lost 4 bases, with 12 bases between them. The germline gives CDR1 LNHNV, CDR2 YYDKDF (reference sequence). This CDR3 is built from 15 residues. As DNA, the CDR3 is TGTGCCACCAGCAGAGATGGTTTCAGCGGAGAGACCCAGTACTTC. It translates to CATSRDGFSGETQYF.

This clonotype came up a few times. CDR3 in amino acids: CASSQVLSGGRGNEQFF. CDR3 sequence (DNA): TGTGCCAGCAGCCAAGTTTTGTCTGGCGGGAGGGGAAATGAGCAGTTCTTC. The chain employs TRBV3-1 and TRBJ2-1; 9 bases agree with TRBD2. The junction had 11 bases not matched to a gene; V was cut back by 1 base and J by 7 bases. The germline gives CDR1 LGHDT, CDR2 YNNKEL (reference sequence). CDR3 length equals 17 residues.

CDR3 coding DNA: TGCAGCCCCCCAAGCACAGATACGCAGTATTTT. This encodes CSPPSTDTQYF. The chain recombines TRBV20-1 with TRBJ2-3; D gene unclear. The germline gives CDR1 DFQATT, CDR2 SNEGSKA (reference sequence). The CDR3 runs to 11 residues.

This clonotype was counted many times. The CDR3 region has the DNA TGCAGTGCTCTGCGGGGGGGCTCCTACAATGAGCAGTTCTTC. It translates to CSALRGGSYNEQFF. The genes are TRBV20-1 and TRBJ2-1; 9 positions match TRBD2. Per germline, CDR1 DFQATT and CDR2 SNEGSKA (reference sequence). The CDR3 extends over 14 amino acids. Unmatched junction bases numbered 2, after V lost 5 bases and J lost 0 bases.

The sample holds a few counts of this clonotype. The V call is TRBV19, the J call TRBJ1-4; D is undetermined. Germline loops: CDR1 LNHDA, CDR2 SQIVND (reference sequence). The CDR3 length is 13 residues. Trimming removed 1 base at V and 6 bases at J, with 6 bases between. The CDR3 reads CASSIVKDEKLFF. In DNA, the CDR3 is TGTGCCAGTAGTATAGTAAAGGATGAAAAACTGTTTTTT.

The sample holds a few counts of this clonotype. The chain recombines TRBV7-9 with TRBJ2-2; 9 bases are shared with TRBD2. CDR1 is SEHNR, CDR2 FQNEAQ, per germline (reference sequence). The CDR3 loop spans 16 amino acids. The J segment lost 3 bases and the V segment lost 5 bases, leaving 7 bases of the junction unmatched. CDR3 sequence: CASSPLAGSDTGELFF. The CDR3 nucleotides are TGTGCCAGCAGCCCTCTAGCGGGATCCGACACCGGGGAGCTGTTTTTT.

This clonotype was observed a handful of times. As DNA, the CDR3 is TGTGCCAGCAGTTTGTTTTGGGAGTGGTCTGGGGCCAACGTCCTGACTTTC. Its protein product is CASSLFWEWSGANVLTF. The chain carries TRBV6-5 and TRBJ2-6; D may be TRBD2 (5 bases). Germline assignment: CDR1 MNHEY and CDR2 SVGAGI. V was pared by 4 bases and J by 1 base, with 14 bases between. This CDR3 spans 17 amino acids.

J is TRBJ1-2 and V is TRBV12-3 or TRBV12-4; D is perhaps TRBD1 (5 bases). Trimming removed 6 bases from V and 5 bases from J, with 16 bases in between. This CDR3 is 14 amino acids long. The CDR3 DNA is TGTGCCAGCAGCGAACCGGGACGGCTTTATGGCTACACCTTC. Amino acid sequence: CASSEPGRLYGYTF.

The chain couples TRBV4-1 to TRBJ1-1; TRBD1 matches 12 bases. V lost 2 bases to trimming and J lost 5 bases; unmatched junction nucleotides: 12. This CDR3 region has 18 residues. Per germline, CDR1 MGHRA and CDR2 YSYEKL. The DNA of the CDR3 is TGCGCCAGCAGCCAACCGGGACAGGGGGCTGTCGGCAGGACTGAAGCTTTCTTT. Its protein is CASSQPGQGAVGRTEAFF.

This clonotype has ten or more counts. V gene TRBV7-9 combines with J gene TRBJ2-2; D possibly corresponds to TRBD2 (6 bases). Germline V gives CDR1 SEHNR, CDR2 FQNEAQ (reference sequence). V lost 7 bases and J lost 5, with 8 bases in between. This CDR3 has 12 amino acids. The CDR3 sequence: CASTRGTGELFF. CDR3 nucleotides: TGTGCCAGCACCCGGGGGACCGGGGAGCTGTTTTTT.

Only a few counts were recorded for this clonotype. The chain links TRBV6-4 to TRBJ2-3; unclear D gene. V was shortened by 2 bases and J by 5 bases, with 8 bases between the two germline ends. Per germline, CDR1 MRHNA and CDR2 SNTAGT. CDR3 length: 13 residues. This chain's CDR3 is CASSDRVGDTQYF. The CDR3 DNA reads TGTGCCAGCAGTGACAGGGTTGGAGATACGCAGTATTTT.

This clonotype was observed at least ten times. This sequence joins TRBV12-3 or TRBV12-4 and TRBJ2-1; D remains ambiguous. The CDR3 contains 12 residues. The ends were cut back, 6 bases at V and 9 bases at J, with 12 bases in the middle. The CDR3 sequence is CASSYTELEQFF. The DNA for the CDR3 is TGTGCCAGCAGCTATACAGAACTTGAGCAGTTCTTC.

Written as DNA, the CDR3 is TGTGCCAGCAGTTCCCCCCCGCCCGGGAGTAGCTCCTACGAGCAGTACTTC. This sequence encodes CASSSPPPGSSSYEQYF. The J gene is TRBJ2-7, the V gene TRBV28; tentatively, D is TRBD2 (6 bases). CDR3 length: 17 residues. Germline lookup yields CDR1 MDHEN and CDR2 SYDVKM. Between the trimmed V and J ends, which lost 4 bases and 0 bases, there was a span of 19 bases.

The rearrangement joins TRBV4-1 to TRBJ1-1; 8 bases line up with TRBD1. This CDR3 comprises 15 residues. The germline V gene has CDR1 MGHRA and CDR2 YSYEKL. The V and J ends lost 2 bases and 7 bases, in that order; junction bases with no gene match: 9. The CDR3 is CASSQPPRGQSEAFF. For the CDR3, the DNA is TGCGCCAGCAGCCAACCACCCAGGGGGCAAAGTGAAGCTTTCTTT.

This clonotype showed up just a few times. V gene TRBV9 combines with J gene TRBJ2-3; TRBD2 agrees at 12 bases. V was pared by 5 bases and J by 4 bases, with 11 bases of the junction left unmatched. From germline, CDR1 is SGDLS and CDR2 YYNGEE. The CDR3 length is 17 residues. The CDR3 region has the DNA TGTGCCAGCAGTAAAAGACTAGCGGGAGAAGGCCCAGATACGCAGTATTTT. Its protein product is CASSKRLAGEGPDTQYF. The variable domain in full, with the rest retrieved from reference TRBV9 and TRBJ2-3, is DSGVTQTPKHLITATGQRVTLRCSPRSGDLSVYWYQQSLDQGLQFLIQYYNGEERAKGNILERFSAQQFPDLHSELNLSSLELGDSALYFCASSKRLAGEGPDTQYFGPGTRLTVL.

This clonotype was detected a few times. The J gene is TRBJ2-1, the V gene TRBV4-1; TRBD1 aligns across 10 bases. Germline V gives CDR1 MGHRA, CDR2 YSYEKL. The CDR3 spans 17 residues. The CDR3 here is CELGQGPNRSSYNEQFF. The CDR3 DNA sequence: TGCGAACTGGGACAGGGGCCGAACCGGAGCTCCTACAATGAGCAGTTCTTC.

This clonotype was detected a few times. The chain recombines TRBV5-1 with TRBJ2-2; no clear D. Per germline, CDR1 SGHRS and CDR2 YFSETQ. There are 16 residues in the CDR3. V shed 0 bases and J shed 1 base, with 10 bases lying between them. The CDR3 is CASSLALGLNTGELFF. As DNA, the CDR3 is TGCGCCAGCAGCTTGGCGCTGGGATTGAACACCGGGGAGCTGTTTTTT.

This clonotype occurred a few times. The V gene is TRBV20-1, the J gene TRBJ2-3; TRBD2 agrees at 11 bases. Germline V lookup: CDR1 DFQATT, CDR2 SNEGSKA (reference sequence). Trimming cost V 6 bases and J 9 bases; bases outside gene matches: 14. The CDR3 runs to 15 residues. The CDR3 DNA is TGCAGTGCAACCCATGGGACTAGCGGTTCTGGGACGCAGTATTTT. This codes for CSATHGTSGSGTQYF.

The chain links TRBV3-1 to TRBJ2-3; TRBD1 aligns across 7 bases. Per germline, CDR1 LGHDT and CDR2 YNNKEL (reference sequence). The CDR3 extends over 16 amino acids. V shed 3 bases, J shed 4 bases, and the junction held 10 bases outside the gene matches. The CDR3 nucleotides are TGTGCCAGCAGCCAGGCCGAAGGACAGGTAGCAGATACGCAGTATTTT. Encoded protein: CASSQAEGQVADTQYF.

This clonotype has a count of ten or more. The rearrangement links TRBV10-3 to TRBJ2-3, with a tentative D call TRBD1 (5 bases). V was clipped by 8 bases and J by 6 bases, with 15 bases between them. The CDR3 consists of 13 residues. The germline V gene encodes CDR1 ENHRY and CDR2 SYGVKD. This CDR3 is CAIQGGLADTQYF. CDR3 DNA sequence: TGTGCCATCCAGGGTGGGTTGGCGGATACGCAGTATTTT.

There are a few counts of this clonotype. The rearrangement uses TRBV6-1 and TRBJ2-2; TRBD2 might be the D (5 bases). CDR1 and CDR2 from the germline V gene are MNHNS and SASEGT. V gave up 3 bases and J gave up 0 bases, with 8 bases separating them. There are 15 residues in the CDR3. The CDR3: CASSEGGSNTGELFF. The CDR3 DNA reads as TGTGCCAGCAGTGAGGGCGGGTCGAACACCGGGGAGCTGTTTTTT.